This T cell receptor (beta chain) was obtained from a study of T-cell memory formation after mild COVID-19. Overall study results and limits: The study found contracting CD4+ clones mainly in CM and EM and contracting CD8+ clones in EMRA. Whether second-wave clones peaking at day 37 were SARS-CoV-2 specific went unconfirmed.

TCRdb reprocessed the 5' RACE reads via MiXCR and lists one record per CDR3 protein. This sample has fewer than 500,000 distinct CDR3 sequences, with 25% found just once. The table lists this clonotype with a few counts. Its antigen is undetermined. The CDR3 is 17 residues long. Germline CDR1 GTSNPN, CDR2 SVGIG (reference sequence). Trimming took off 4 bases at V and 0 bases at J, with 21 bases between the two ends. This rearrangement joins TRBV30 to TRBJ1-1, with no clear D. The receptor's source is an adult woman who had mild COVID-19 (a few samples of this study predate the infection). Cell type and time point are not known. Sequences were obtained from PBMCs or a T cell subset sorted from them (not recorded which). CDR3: CAWIPNSGQWMNTEAFF. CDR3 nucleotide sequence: TGTGCCTGGATCCCAAATTCCGGGCAGTGGATGAACACTGAAGCTTTCTTT.